Listed below are T cell receptor beta chains from one sample, sequenced in a study of control samples from healthy donors and cancer patients. Generated by immunoSEQ multiplex PCR, the TCRdb table keeps only in-frame clones and is missing some. The sample records about 78,000 clones, less than 90% being singletons. Material for sequencing was blood. These receptors were obtained from a woman aged 60-75 years in good health. CDR3s include the opening cysteine and the closing phenylalanine or tryptophan. Fields, in order: clone size, D gene, J gene, V gene, CDR3 DNA, CDR3 protein. The D gene is left open where the match is weak. Clone sizes are given selectively: once, few, many, or a class where the clone is expanded.

>few|NA|TRBJ2-7|TRBV28
TGTGCCAGCAGTTTGACAGGCACTCTCTCCTACGAGCAGTACTTC
CASSLTGTLSYEQYF
>NA|NA|TRBJ1-1|TRBV18
TGTGCCAGCTCACCAAAGGGTGACACTGAAGCTTTCTTT
CASSPKGDTEAFF
>once|TRBD2|TRBJ2-7|TRBV7-9
TGTGCCAGCAGCTTAGGTGGGACTAGCGGGGGGCCCGACGAGCAGTACTTC
CASSLGGTSGGPDEQYF
>once|TRBD1|TRBJ1-1|TRBV7-9
TGTGCCAGCAGTTTCCGGGACAGCAACACTGAAGCTTTCTTT
CASSFRDSNTEAFF
>few|NA|TRBJ1-1|TRBV20-1
TGCAGTGCTAGTCTCCATTCTAACACTGAAGCTTTCTTT
CSASLHSNTEAFF
>NA|NA|TRBJ2-3|TRBV7-8
TGTGCCAGCAGCTTACGGACGGCGTACGGCACAGATACGCAGTATTTT
CASSLRTAYGTDTQYF
>NA|TRBD2|TRBJ2-3|TRBV7-9
TGTGCCAGCAGCCCAGGACTAGCGGGGGGGACCTATAGCACAGATACGCAGTATTTT
CASSPGLAGGTYSTDTQYF
>NA|NA|TRBJ2-4|TRBV3-1/TRBV3-2
TGTGCCAGCAGCCAAGTTAGCCCAAGACTTCTCCGGGACTCTAAAAACATTCAGTACTTC
CASSQVSPRLLRDSKNIQYF
>NA|TRBD1|TRBJ2-6|TRBV5-5
TGTGCCAGCAGCACGACAGGGAGCTCTGGGGCCAACGTCCTGACTTTC
CASSTTGSSGANVLTF
>NA|NA|TRBJ2-5|TRBV5-1
TGCGCCACCTCAACCGGGTCCGGTTTCGGGACCCAGTACTTC
CATSTGSGFGTQYF
>NA|NA|TRBJ2-7|TRBV7-2
TGTGCCAGCAGCTTGATCGTGGCCGCCAACTACGAGCAGTACTTC
CASSLIVAANYEQYF
>NA|NA|TRBJ2-1|TRBV19
TGTGCCAGTAGTATTGGGGGGTCAAACTACAATGAGCAGTTCTTC
CASSIGGSNYNEQFF
>NA|NA|TRBJ2-5|TRBV28
TGTGCCAGCATCCCCCGCGGGGAAAACCAAGAGACCCAGTACTTC
CASIPRGENQETQYF
>NA|NA|TRBJ1-5|TRBV6-4
TGTGCCAGCAGTGACCAGACAGTTCAGGGCCAGCATTTT
CASSDQTVQGQHF
>NA|NA|TRBJ1-1|TRBV2
TGTGCCAGCAGTGCTAGAACAGTGGTTCACACTGAAGCTTTCTTT
CASSARTVVHTEAFF
>NA|NA|TRBJ1-6|TRBV18
TGTGCCAGCTCACCCGTGGGGGGAAGTGATTCACCCCTCCACTTT
CASSPVGGSDSPLHF
>NA|TRBD1|TRBJ2-4|TRBV5-4
TGTGCCAGCAGCTCGGGACAGGGGGCGACGAACATTCAGTACTTC
CASSSGQGATNIQYF
>NA|NA|TRBJ2-5|TRBV7-2
TGTGCCAGCAGCTTAGCGTGGGGGGATGAGACCCAGTACTTC
CASSLAWGDETQYF
>NA|NA|TRBJ2-3|TRBV5-1
TGCGCCAGCAGCGCCGGACATACCGATACGCAGTATTTT
CASSAGHTDTQYF
>NA|NA|TRBJ1-5|TRBV21-1
TGTGCCAGCAGCAAAATTCGGCAGGGAAATCAGCCCCAGCATTTT
CASSKIRQGNQPQHF
>once|NA|TRBJ1-1|TRBV30
TGTGCCTGGAGCAACGGTGGAGCCGAAGCTTTCTTT
CAWSNGGAEAFF
>once|NA|TRBJ1-1|TRBV7-9
TGTGCCAGCAGCCCACCTAGGGATAGATCCATCACTGAAGCTTTCTTT
CASSPPRDRSITEAFF
>NA|TRBD1|TRBJ2-7|TRBV3-1/TRBV3-2
TGTGCCAGCAGCCAAGGGACAGGGGGCCCCTACGAGCAGTACTTC
CASSQGTGGPYEQYF
>NA|NA|TRBJ1-1|TRBV11-2
TGTGCCAGCAGCGCCGGTGGTTCGGGGAACACTGAAGCTTTCTTT
CASSAGGSGNTEAFF
>NA|TRBD1|TRBJ2-1|TRBV12-3/TRBV12-4
TGTGCCAGCTTGACAGGGGATGAGCAGTTCTTC
CASLTGDEQFF
>NA|NA|TRBJ1-1|TRBV5-8
TGTGCCAGCAGCTTGGGGACTTGGGACACTGAAGCTTTCTTT
CASSLGTWDTEAFF
>NA|NA|TRBJ1-5|TRBV4-1
TGCGCCAGCAGCCAAGATGTAAACGGCCCCAATCAGCCCCAGCATTTT
CASSQDVNGPNQPQHF
>NA|TRBD2|TRBJ2-1|TRBV6-2/TRBV6-3
TGTGCCAGCAGTTACCGAGGGACTAGCGGGGCATACAATGAGCAGTTCTTC
CASSYRGTSGAYNEQFF
>NA|TRBD1|TRBJ1-2|TRBV28
TGTGCCAGCAGGCCGTCAGGGGGCGGAATCTATGGCTACACCTTC
CASRPSGGGIYGYTF
>NA|NA|TRBJ1-5|TRBV4-3
TGCGCCGGGGGCGTCTGTGGCAATCAGCCCCAGCATTTT
CAGGVCGNQPQHF
>NA|TRBD2|TRBJ2-5|TRBV18
TGTGCCAGCTCACCCCTGAGCGGGAGCAATGTTGAGACCCAGTACTTC
CASSPLSGSNVETQYF
>NA|NA|TRBJ2-1|TRBV30
TGTGCCTGGAGTCACCAGGGCAATGAGCAGTTCTTC
CAWSHQGNEQFF
>NA|NA|TRBJ2-5|TRBV28
TGTGCCAGCAGTTTATCGGGAGGGGGCCTCCAAGAGACCCAGTACTTC
CASSLSGGGLQETQYF
>NA|NA|TRBJ2-7|TRBV10-2
TGCGCCAGCGGATACGGGGGGCCCGAGCAGTACTTC
CASGYGGPEQYF
>NA|TRBD1|TRBJ1-1|TRBV2
TGTGCCAGCAGTATTGACAGGGTAGACACTGAAGCTTTCTTT
CASSIDRVDTEAFF
>once|TRBD2|TRBJ2-1|TRBV7-2
TGTGCCAGCAGCTTAACAGCGGGGGGCCTCTCCTACAATGAGCAGTTCTTC
CASSLTAGGLSYNEQFF
>NA|NA|TRBJ2-2|TRBV6-5
TGTGCCAGCATCCCGACGGGGACGGCCGGGGAGCTGTTTTTT
CASIPTGTAGELFF
>NA|TRBD1|TRBJ1-1|TRBV23-1
TGCGCCAGCAGTCAATCTGCCCAGGGGGCGCGGGATACTGAAGCTTTCTTT
CASSQSAQGARDTEAFF
>once|NA|TRBJ1-4|TRBV20-1
TGCAGTGCTAGTATGATCAAGGGGAGGACTAATGAAAAACTGTTTTTT
CSASMIKGRTNEKLFF
>few|TRBD1|TRBJ2-7|TRBV6-6
TGTGCCAGCAGCCTCGGGACAGGGATCTACGAGCAGTACTTC
CASSLGTGIYEQYF
>NA|TRBD1|TRBJ1-1|TRBV7-2
TGTGCCAGCAGCCATACGGACAGGTGGGCTTTCTTT
CASSHTDRWAFF
>once|TRBD1|TRBJ1-2|TRBV5-6
TGTGCCAGCAGCTTGATGACAGGGTGGGGCGATGGCTACACCTTC
CASSLMTGWGDGYTF
>NA|NA|TRBJ2-4|TRBV7-9
TGTGCCAGCAGCTTATGGTCGGGGGTAGCCAAAAACATTCAGTACTTC
CASSLWSGVAKNIQYF
>once|TRBD1|TRBJ1-1|TRBV2
TGTGCCAGCAGTGGGAGACAGGGGGGGACTGAAGCTTTCTTT
CASSGRQGGTEAFF
>NA|NA|TRBJ1-2|TRBV6-5
TGTGCCAGCAGTTATGGGCCCTATGGCTACACCTTC
CASSYGPYGYTF
>NA|TRBD1|TRBJ1-4|TRBV7-9
TGTGCCAGCAGCTTGGGACAGGACGGGGAAAAACTGTTTTTT
CASSLGQDGEKLFF
>NA|TRBD1|TRBJ1-2|TRBV7-2
TGTGCCAGCAGCCAGGGGGGATGGGGGTTCTATGGCTACACCTTC
CASSQGGWGFYGYTF
>NA|TRBD1|TRBJ2-7|TRBV11-3
TGTGCCAGCAGCTTACGGACAGGGGGATTCTACGAGCAGTACTTC
CASSLRTGGFYEQYF
>NA|NA|TRBJ1-2|TRBV28
TGTGCCAGCGCCAGACCCGGGGCCTTGGATGGCTACACCTTC
CASARPGALDGYTF
>NA|NA|TRBJ1-3|TRBV18
TGTGCCAGCTCACCATTACCCAAGAGCTCTGGAAACACCATATATTTT
CASSPLPKSSGNTIYF
>NA|NA|TRBJ2-1|TRBV10-3
TGTGCCAGCGCCGGGATCCCAGGCGATGAGCAGTTCTTC
CASAGIPGDEQFF
>once|TRBD2|TRBJ2-5|TRBV7-9
TGTGCCAGCAGCCTACCCATAAGACTAGCGGGAGTGAGAGAGACCCAGTACTTC
CASSLPIRLAGVRETQYF
>NA|TRBD1|TRBJ2-2|TRBV6-5
TGTGCCAGCAGTTCTGGGACAGGGGCCGGGGAGCTGTTTTTT
CASSSGTGAGELFF
>few|TRBD1|TRBJ1-6|TRBV18
TGTGCCAGCTCCCCGACAGGGTCAGGCGATTCACCCCTCCACTTT
CASSPTGSGDSPLHF
>NA|NA|TRBJ2-2|TRBV12-5
TGTGCTAGTGGTTTGTTGATTCGGGGGACCGGGGAGCTGTTTTTT
CASGLLIRGTGELFF
>few|NA|TRBJ1-2|TRBV5-8
TGTGCCAGCAGCGCCCGACAGAGTTCTAACTATGGCTACACCTTC
CASSARQSSNYGYTF
>few|NA|TRBJ2-3|TRBV7-2
TGTGCCAGCAGCTTAACGGCTGTCGGGGGGCTCCTAACAGATACGCAGTATTTT
CASSLTAVGGLLTDTQYF